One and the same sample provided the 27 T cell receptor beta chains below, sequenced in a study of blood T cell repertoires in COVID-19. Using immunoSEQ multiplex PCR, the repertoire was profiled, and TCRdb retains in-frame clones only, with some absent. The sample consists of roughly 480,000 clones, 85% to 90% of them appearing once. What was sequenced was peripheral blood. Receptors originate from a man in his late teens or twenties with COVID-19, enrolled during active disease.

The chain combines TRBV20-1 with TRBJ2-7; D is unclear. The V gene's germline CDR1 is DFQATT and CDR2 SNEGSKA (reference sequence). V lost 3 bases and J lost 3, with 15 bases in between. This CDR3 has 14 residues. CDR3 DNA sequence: TGCAGTGCTAGTAGGCCTAGGTCCGACTACGAGCAGTACTTC. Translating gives CSASRPRSDYEQYF.

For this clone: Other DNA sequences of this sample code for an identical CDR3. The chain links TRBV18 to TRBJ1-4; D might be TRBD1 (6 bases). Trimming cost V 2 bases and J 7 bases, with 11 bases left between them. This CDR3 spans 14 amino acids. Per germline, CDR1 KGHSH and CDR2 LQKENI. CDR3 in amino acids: CASSPGGRGEKLFF. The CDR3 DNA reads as TGTGCCAGCTCACCAGGGGGCCGGGGTGAAAAACTGTTTTTT.

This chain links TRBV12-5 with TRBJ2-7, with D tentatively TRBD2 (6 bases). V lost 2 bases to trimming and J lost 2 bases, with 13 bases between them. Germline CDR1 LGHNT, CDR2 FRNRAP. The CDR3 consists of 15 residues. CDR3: CASGLPGTGAYEQYF. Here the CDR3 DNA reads TGTGCTAGTGGTTTGCCAGGGACGGGAGCCTACGAGCAGTACTTC.

The CDR3 DNA is TGTGCCAGCAGGTGGACAGGGCGTACTCAGCCCCAGCATTTT. It codes for CASRWTGRTQPQHF. The rearrangement uses TRBV2 and TRBJ1-5; the match to TRBD1 covers 8 bases. This CDR3 region has 14 residues. Germline CDR1 SNHLY, CDR2 FYNNEI. Trimming cost V 6 bases and J 6 bases; bases outside gene matches: 7.

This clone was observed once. CDR3: CASSRQGVNYGYTF. For the CDR3, the DNA is TGTGCCAGTAGCCGACAGGGGGTGAACTATGGCTACACCTTC. V gene TRBV19 combines with J gene TRBJ1-2; the match to TRBD1 covers 9 bases. J gave up 2 bases and V 6 bases, and 4 bases lay outside the gene matches. The CDR3 length is 14 residues. The germline V gene has CDR1 LNHDA and CDR2 SQIVND (reference sequence).

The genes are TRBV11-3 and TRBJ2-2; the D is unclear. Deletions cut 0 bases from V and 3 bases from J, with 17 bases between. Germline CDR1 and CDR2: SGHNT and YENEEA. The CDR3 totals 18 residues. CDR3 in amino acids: CASSLDRWLGTHTGELFF. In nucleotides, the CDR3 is TGTGCCAGCAGCTTAGATCGCTGGCTAGGTACACACACCGGGGAGCTGTTTTTT.

The CDR3 protein is CASSSWTGGIQETQYF. CDR3 bases: TGCGCCAGCAGCTCCTGGACAGGGGGCATCCAAGAGACCCAGTACTTC. The genes are TRBV5-1 and TRBJ2-5; 11 bases are a match to TRBD1. The CDR3 is 16 amino acids. The J segment lost 1 base and the V segment lost 3 bases, leaving 5 bases of the junction unmatched. From germline, CDR1 is SGHRS and CDR2 YFSETQ.

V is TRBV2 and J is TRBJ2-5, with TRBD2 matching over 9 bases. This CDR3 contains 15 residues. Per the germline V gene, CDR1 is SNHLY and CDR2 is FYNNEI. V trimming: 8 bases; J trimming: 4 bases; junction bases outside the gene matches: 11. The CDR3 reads CASGAGRAGGETQYF. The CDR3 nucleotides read TGTGCCAGCGGTGCCGGGAGAGCGGGGGGAGAGACCCAGTACTTC.

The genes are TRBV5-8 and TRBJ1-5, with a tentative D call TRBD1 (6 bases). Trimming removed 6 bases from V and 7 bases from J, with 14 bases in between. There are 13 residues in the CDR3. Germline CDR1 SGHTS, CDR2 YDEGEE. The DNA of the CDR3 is TGTGCCAGCATGGGGGGGGGCGGGCAGCCCCAGCATTTT. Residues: CASMGGGGQPQHF. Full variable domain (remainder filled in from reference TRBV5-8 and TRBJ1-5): EAGVTQSPTHLIKTRGQQATLRCSPISGHTSVYWYQQALGLGLQFLLWYDEGEERNRGNFPPRFSGRQFPNYSSELNVNALELEDSALYLCASMGGGGQPQHFGDGTRLSIL.

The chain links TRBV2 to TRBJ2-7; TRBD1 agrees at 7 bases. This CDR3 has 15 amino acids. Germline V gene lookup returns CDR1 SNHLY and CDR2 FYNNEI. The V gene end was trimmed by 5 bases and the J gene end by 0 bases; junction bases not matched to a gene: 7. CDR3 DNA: TGTGCCAGCAGTTATAGGGACAGCAACTCCTACGAGCAGTACTTC. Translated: CASSYRDSNSYEQYF.

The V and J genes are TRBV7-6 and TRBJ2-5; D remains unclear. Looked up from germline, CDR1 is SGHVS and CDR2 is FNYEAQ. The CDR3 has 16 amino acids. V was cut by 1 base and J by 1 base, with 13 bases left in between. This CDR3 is CASSLVISSPQETQYF. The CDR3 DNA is TGTGCCAGCAGCTTAGTGATAAGTAGCCCCCAAGAGACCCAGTACTTC.

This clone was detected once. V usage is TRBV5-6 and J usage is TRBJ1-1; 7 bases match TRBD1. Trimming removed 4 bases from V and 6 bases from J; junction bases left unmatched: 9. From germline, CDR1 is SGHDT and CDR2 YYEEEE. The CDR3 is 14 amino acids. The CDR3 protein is CASSIPTGLAEAFF. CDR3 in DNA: TGTGCCAGCAGCATCCCGACAGGGCTCGCTGAAGCTTTCTTT.

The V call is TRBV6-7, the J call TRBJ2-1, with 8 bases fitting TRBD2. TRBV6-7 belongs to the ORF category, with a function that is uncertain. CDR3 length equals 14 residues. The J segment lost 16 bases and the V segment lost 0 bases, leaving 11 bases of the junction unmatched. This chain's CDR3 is CASSYSELAGINFF. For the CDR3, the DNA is TGTGCCAGCAGTTACTCGGAGTTAGCGGGAATAAATTTCTTC.

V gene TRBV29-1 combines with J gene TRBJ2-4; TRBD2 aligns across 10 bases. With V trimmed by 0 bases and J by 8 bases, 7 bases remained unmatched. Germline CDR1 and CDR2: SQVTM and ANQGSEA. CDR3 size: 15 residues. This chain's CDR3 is CSVEDHKREGDIQYF. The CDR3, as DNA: TGCAGCGTTGAAGATCATAAGCGGGAGGGGGACATTCAGTACTTC.

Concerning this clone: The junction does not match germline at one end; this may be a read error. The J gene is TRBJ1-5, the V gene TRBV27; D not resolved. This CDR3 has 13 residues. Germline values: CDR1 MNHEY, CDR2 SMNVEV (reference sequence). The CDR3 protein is CASSWRTDQPQHF. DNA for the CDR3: TGTGCCAGCAGTTGGCGGACTGATCAACCCCAGCATTTT.

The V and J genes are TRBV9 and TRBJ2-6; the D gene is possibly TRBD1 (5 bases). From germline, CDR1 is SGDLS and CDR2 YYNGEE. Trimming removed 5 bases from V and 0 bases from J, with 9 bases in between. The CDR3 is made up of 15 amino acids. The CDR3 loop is CASSRQNSGANVLTF. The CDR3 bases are TGTGCCAGCAGTCGACAGAACTCTGGGGCCAACGTCCTGACTTTC.

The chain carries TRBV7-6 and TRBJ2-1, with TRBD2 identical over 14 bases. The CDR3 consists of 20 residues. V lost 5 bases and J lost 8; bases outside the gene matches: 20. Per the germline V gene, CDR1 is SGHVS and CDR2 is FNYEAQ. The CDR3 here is CASSNRPGLAGARVVYEQFF. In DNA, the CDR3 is TGTGCCAGCAGCAACCGACCGGGACTAGCGGGAGCCAGAGTGGTATATGAGCAGTTCTTC.

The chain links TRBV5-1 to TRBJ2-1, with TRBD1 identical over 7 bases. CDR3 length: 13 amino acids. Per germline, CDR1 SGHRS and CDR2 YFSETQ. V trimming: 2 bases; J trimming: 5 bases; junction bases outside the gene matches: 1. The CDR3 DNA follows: TGCGCCAGCAGCTTAGGGACAGACAATGAGCAGTTCTTC. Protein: CASSLGTDNEQFF.

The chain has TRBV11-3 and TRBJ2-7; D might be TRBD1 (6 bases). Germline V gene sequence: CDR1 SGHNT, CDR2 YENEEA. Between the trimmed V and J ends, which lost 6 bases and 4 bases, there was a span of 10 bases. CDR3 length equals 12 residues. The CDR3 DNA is TGTGCCAGCAGGGACAGTAAATACGAGCAGTACTTC. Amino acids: CASRDSKYEQYF.

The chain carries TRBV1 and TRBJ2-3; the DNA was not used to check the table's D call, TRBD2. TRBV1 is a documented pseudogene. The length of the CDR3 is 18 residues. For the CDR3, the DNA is TGCACCAGCAGCCAAGTGTCTGACGCGGGAGACCGTACAGATACGCAGTATTTT. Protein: CTSSQVSDAGDRTDTQYF.

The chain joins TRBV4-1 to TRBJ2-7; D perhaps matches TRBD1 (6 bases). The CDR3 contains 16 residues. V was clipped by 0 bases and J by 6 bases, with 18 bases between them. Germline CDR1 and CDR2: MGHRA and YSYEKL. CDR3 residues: CASSQDVGGAAFEQYF. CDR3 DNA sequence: TGCGCCAGCAGCCAAGACGTTGGGGGCGCAGCTTTCGAGCAGTACTTC.

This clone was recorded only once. CDR3 residues: CASSEASHYTGELFF. In DNA form, the CDR3 reads TGTGCCAGCAGTGAAGCCTCACATTACACCGGGGAGCTGTTTTTT. The chain joins TRBV6-1 to TRBJ2-2; no reliable D call. The CDR3 extends over 15 amino acids. The germline gives CDR1 MNHNS, CDR2 SASEGT. The germline V and J ends were trimmed by 0 bases and 3 bases, with 8 bases remaining between them.

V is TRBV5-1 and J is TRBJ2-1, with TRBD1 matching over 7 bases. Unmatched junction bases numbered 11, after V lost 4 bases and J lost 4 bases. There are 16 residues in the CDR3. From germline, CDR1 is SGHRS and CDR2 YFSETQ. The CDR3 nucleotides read TGCGCCAGCAGCGTCGCACAGGGGACCCTGTACAATGAGCAGTTCTTC. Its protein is CASSVAQGTLYNEQFF.

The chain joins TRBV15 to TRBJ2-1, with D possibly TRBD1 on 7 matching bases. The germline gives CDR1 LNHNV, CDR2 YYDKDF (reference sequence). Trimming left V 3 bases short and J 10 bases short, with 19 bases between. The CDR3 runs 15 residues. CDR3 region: CATSSLRRGRLEQFF. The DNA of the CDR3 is TGTGCCACCAGCAGCCTGAGGAGGGGGCGCCTAGAGCAGTTCTTC.

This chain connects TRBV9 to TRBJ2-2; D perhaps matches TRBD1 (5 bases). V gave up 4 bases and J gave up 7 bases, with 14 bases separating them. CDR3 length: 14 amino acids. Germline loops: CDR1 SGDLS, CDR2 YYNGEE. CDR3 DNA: TGTGCCAGCAGCAAACTTATAGGGGACGGGGAGCTGTTTTTT. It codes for CASSKLIGDGELFF.

CDR3: CASVGVQKYNEQFF. The CDR3 DNA reads as TGTGCCTCTGTGGGAGTTCAGAAATACAATGAGCAGTTCTTC. The chain combines TRBV2 with TRBJ2-1, with D possibly matching TRBD2 (5 bases). The V end was cut by 11 bases, the J end by 4 bases, with 18 bases between. This CDR3 is built from 14 residues. Germline V gene lookup returns CDR1 SNHLY and CDR2 FYNNEI.

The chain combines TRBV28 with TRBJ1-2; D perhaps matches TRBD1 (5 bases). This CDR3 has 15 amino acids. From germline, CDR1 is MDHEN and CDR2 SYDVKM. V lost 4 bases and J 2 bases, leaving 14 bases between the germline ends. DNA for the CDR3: TGTGCCAGCAGTTCCCAGGGTTCACCCAACTATGGCTACACCTTC. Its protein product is CASSSQGSPNYGYTF.